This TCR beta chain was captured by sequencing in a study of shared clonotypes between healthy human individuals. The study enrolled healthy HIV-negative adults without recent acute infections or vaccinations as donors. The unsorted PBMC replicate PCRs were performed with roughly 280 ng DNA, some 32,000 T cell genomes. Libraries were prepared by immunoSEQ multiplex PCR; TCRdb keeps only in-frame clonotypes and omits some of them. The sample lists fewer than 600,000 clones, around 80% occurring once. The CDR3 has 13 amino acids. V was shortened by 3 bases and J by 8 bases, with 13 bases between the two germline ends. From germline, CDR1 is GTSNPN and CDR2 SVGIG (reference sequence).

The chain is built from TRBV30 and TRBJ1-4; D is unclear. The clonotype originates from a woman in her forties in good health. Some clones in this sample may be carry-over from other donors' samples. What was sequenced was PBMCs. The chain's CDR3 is CAWSAGVGEKLFF. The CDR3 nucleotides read TGTGCCTGGAGCGCCGGGGTTGGCGAAAAACTGTTTTTT.